This T cell receptor beta chain was found in a study of blood T cell repertoires in COVID-19. Study overall: Acute and convalescent COVID-19 samples came from the United States, Italy and Spain. From T cells, B-cell-depleted T cells, or PBMCs came the material, which was cDNA or gDNA.

Original processing methods: Amplified reference gene primers provided the basis for estimating nucleated cell counts. Measured with immunoSEQ multiplex PCR; TCRdb has only the in-frame clones, and not every one. Clone size and the V and J calls come from that table; the DNA yielded D and trimming. Of 200,000 or so clones in the sample, almost 85% were seen once. This clone was seen a single time. The sample holds other DNA sequences that translate to the same CDR3. Trimming shortened V by 0 bases and J by 6 bases, and 12 bases separated the two germline ends. The CDR3 spans 14 residues. Germline loops: CDR1 GTSNPN, CDR2 SVGIG (reference sequence).

Sequencing input: peripheral blood. V gene TRBV30 combines with J gene TRBJ2-1; D might be TRBD1 (6 bases). The source is a human donor with acute or convalescent COVID-19. The donor label of this sample is uncertain. CDR3 in amino acids: CAWSVGQGRNEQFF. The CDR3, as DNA: TGTGCCTGGAGTGTAGGGCAGGGGCGCAATGAGCAGTTCTTC. Based on the CDR3 plus reference TRBV30 and TRBJ2-1, the full variable domain is SQTIHQWPATLVQPVGSPLSLECTVEGTSNPNLYWYRQAAGRGLQLLFYSVGIGQISSEVPQNLSASRPQDRQFILSSKKLLLSDSGFYLCAWSVGQGRNEQFFGPGTRLTVL.